A selection of T cell receptor beta chains follows, all from one sample in a study of blood T cell repertoires in COVID-19. Some clones are missing from TCRdb's copy, which holds only in-frame ones; the method was immunoSEQ multiplex PCR. This sample has about 290,000 clones, with 86% found just once. Sequenced sample: peripheral blood. These receptors all come from a young woman with active or convalescent COVID-19. Each CDR3 is given without its conserved first and last residue.

v_gene: TRBV7-2
j_gene: TRBJ1-4
CDR3aa: ASSTGTQGEKLF

v_gene: TRBV7-2
j_gene: TRBJ1-6
CDR3aa: ASSLVSAYNSPLH

v_gene: TRBV5-1
j_gene: TRBJ2-7
CDR3aa: ASSWEAGRSSYEQY

v_gene: TRBV28
j_gene: TRBJ2-7
CDR3aa: ASSPGGVGSYEQY

v_gene: TRBV6-6
j_gene: TRBJ1-2
CDR3aa: ASSPRTGASGDYGYT

v_gene: TRBV19
j_gene: TRBJ1-5
CDR3aa: ASSIAGWNQPQH

v_gene: TRBV6-5
j_gene: TRBJ1-2
CDR3aa: ATLAGGQGHYGYT

v_gene: TRBV5-4
j_gene: TRBJ1-1
CDR3aa: ASSLGQGRGTEAF

v_gene: TRBV7-9
j_gene: TRBJ1-4
CDR3aa: ASSSRGTEEKLF

v_gene: TRBV19
j_gene: TRBJ1-5
CDR3aa: ASSIVVGGNQPQH

v_gene: TRBV28
j_gene: TRBJ1-4
CDR3aa: ASSPGRRKEKLF

v_gene: TRBV28
j_gene: TRBJ1-2
CDR3aa: ASSSTGQGNYGYT

v_gene: TRBV9
j_gene: TRBJ2-1
CDR3aa: ASSVQPWRGSYNEQF

v_gene: TRBV5-1
j_gene: TRBJ2-2
CDR3aa: ASSLDPSGGARGELF

v_gene: TRBV19
j_gene: TRBJ2-7
CDR3aa: ASRVLTDSYEQY

v_gene: TRBV5-5
j_gene: TRBJ1-4
CDR3aa: ASSLRREEKLF

v_gene: TRBV7-9
j_gene: TRBJ1-2
CDR3aa: ASSTAGQSETNYGYT

v_gene: TRBV28
j_gene: TRBJ1-6
CDR3aa: ASSLGQGSSPLH

v_gene: TRBV6-6
j_gene: TRBJ1-3
CDR3aa: ASSPTGGLLEGSGNTIY

v_gene: TRBV4-3
j_gene: TRBJ2-7
CDR3aa: ASSQDLGYEQY

v_gene: TRBV27
j_gene: TRBJ2-5
CDR3aa: ASSLPGSGQETQY

v_gene: TRBV7-2
j_gene: TRBJ1-2
CDR3aa: APLAEDSPSLT

v_gene: TRBV5-8
j_gene: TRBJ1-5
CDR3aa: ASSKGQYSNQPQH

v_gene: TRBV18
j_gene: TRBJ2-7
CDR3aa: ASSPGASGVPWSYEQY

v_gene: TRBV6-5
j_gene: TRBJ2-4
CDR3aa: ASRWQNIQY

v_gene: TRBV7-2
j_gene: TRBJ1-2
CDR3aa: ASSLVGQVIST

v_gene: TRBV18
j_gene: TRBJ1-1
CDR3aa: ASSPLLNTEAF

v_gene: TRBV30
j_gene: TRBJ2-1
CDR3aa: AWKVGFTESFNEQF

v_gene: TRBV2
j_gene: TRBJ2-3
CDR3aa: ASSLQGAQDTQY

v_gene: TRBV10-3
j_gene: TRBJ2-7
CDR3aa: AISERGYEQY

v_gene: TRBV2
j_gene: TRBJ1-4
CDR3aa: ASRVYRGTNEKLF

v_gene: TRBV25-1
j_gene: TRBJ1-2
CDR3aa: ASSGGQGGYGYT

v_gene: TRBV19
j_gene: TRBJ2-7
CDR3aa: ASSIVVGQAYEQY

v_gene: TRBV6-5
j_gene: TRBJ2-1
CDR3aa: ASTPSEGFPNEQF

v_gene: TRBV21-1
j_gene: TRBJ1-2
CDR3aa: ASEARGQGQCAGYT

v_gene: TRBV19
j_gene: TRBJ1-5
CDR3aa: ASSIRGGGNGNQPQH

v_gene: TRBV29-1
j_gene: TRBJ1-2
CDR3aa: SVEPTVREGYT

v_gene: TRBV11-3
j_gene: TRBJ2-2
CDR3aa: ASSPKTSGGAITGELF

v_gene: TRBV9
j_gene: TRBJ2-2
CDR3aa: ASSPEGHTGELF

v_gene: TRBV28
j_gene: TRBJ1-4
CDR3aa: ASSQPFRQATFVRNEKLF

v_gene: TRBV6-2/TRBV6-3
j_gene: TRBJ2-1
CDR3aa: ASSSGGRLYNEQF

v_gene: TRBV19
j_gene: TRBJ2-3
CDR3aa: ASAPRGGGQDTQY

v_gene: TRBV10-3
j_gene: TRBJ2-3
CDR3aa: AISVGALGDTQY

v_gene: TRBV5-1
j_gene: TRBJ1-4
CDR3aa: ASSLVDRAEKLF